The 18 T cell receptor beta chains below were found in one sample sequenced in a study of blood T cell repertoires in COVID-19. Data came from immunoSEQ multiplex PCR; TCRdb stores just in-frame clones and leaves some out. The sample consists of about 130,000 clones, over 75% of them appearing once. The material sequenced was peripheral blood. Receptor source: an elderly woman with acute or convalescent COVID-19.

This clone was picked up one time. This chain links TRBV5-1 with TRBJ2-3; 12 nucleotides match TRBD2. Trimming removed 1 base from V and 2 bases from J; junction bases left unmatched: 5. Per germline, CDR1 SGHRS and CDR2 YFSETQ. The CDR3 runs to 17 residues. The CDR3 protein is CASSLRASGGATDTQYF. The CDR3 DNA reads TGCGCCAGCAGCTTGCGGGCTAGCGGGGGGGCCACAGATACGCAGTATTTT. The full variable domain, its missing parts supplied by reference TRBV5-1 and TRBJ2-3, is KAGVTQTPRYLIKTRGQQVTLSCSPISGHRSVSWYQQTPGQGLQFLFEYFSETQRNKGNFPGRFSGRQFSNSRSEMNVSTLELGDSALYLCASSLRASGGATDTQYFGPGTRLTVL.

This chain joins TRBV10-3 and TRBJ2-2; 11 positions match TRBD1. J was trimmed by 6 bases and V by 6 bases; bases with no gene match: 3. This CDR3 contains 14 residues. Germline CDR1 and CDR2: ENHRY and SYGVKD. CDR3 in amino acids: CAIRGQGVSGELFF. The CDR3 DNA reads as TGTGCCATCAGGGGACAGGGGGTTTCCGGGGAGCTGTTTTTT.

This chain links TRBV5-1 with TRBJ1-1; 10 bases are shared with TRBD1. The CDR3 covers 14 residues. Germline-derived CDR1 and CDR2 are SGHRS and YFSETQ. Trimming removed 4 bases from V and 5 bases from J; junction bases left unmatched: 5. CDR3 coding DNA: TGCGCCAGCAGCCACGGACAGGGGGGTACTGAAGCTTTCTTT. It specifies CASSHGQGGTEAFF.

The chain employs TRBV6-5 and TRBJ2-1; 8 nucleotides line up with TRBD2. Germline loops: CDR1 MNHEY, CDR2 SVGAGI. The CDR3 runs 16 residues. The junction had 7 bases not matched to a gene; V was cut back by 2 bases and J by 4 bases. The CDR3 protein is CASSYAAGGYYNEQFF. As DNA, the CDR3 is TGTGCCAGCAGTTACGCGGCGGGGGGCTATTACAATGAGCAGTTCTTC.

This chain joins TRBV25-1 and TRBJ2-1; the D gene is possibly TRBD1 (6 bases). The CDR3 totals 12 residues. In germline, CDR1 is MGHDK, CDR2 SYGVNS. Deletions cut 6 bases from V and 8 bases from J, with 11 bases between. CDR3 in DNA: TGTGCCAGCAGCCACAGGGTCGATGAGCAGTTCTTC. Translation: CASSHRVDEQFF.

Concerning this clone: Additional DNA sequences in this sample encode the identical CDR3. V and J are TRBV7-9 and TRBJ1-2; 8 nucleotides agree with TRBD1. There are 14 residues in the CDR3. Germline assignment: CDR1 SEHNR and CDR2 FQNEAQ (reference sequence). Losses at the gene ends were 6 bases for V and 4 bases for J; bases not matched to a gene: 7. The CDR3 reads CASSAGTGTYGYTF. CDR3 coding DNA: TGTGCCAGCAGTGCCGGGACAGGTACCTATGGCTACACCTTC. The whole variable domain, filled in from reference TRBV7-9 and TRBJ1-2, reads DTGVSQNPRHKITKRGQNVTFRCDPISEHNRLYWYRQTLGQGPEFLTYFQNEAQLEKSRLLSDRFSAERPKGSFSTLEIQRTEQGDSAMYLCASSAGTGTYGYTFGSGTRLTVV.

This sequence joins TRBV6-5 and TRBJ1-1, with 7 bases aligning to TRBD1. The CDR3 spans 14 residues. Trimming at V came to 0 bases and at J to 3 bases, leaving 1 base not matched to a gene. CDR1 and CDR2 from the germline V gene are MNHEY and SVGAGI. The CDR3 coding sequence is TGTGCCAGCAGTTACTCGGACAGGTACACTGAAGCTTTCTTT. Its protein is CASSYSDRYTEAFF.

The gene calls are TRBV19 and TRBJ1-2; TRBD1 matches 9 bases. Germline CDR1 LNHDA, CDR2 SQIVND (reference sequence). This CDR3 has 16 amino acids. The CDR3 spells CASWGTGIHRAYGYTF. The CDR3 DNA reads as TGTGCAAGTTGGGGGACAGGGATTCATCGGGCCTATGGCTACACCTTC. Supplemented by reference TRBV19 and TRBJ1-2, the full variable domain reads DGGITQSPKYLFRKEGQNVTLSCEQNLNHDAMYWYRQDPGQGLRLIYYSQIVNDFQKGDIAEGYSVSREKKESFPLTVTSAQKNPTAFYLCASWGTGIHRAYGYTFGSGTRLTVV.

This sequence joins TRBV7-2 and TRBJ1-3; tentatively, D is TRBD1 (6 bases). The V gene lost 5 bases and the J gene lost 0 bases, with 11 bases spanning the gap. The germline V gene encodes CDR1 SGHTA and CDR2 FQGNSA. CDR3 length: 15 amino acids. The CDR3 sequence: CASSQQGNSGNTIYF. The DNA of the CDR3 is TGTGCCAGCAGCCAACAGGGTAACTCTGGAAACACCATATATTTT.

The chain combines TRBV5-1 with TRBJ1-6; weak D call: TRBD1 (6 bases). CDR3 length equals 15 residues. Trimming cost V 4 bases and J 2 bases, with 10 bases left between them. Germline CDR1 SGHRS, CDR2 YFSETQ. The CDR3 loop is CASSLQGPYNSPLHF. DNA for the CDR3: TGCGCCAGCAGCCTACAGGGACCCTATAATTCACCCCTCCACTTT.

The genes are TRBV4-1 and TRBJ2-6; D not certain. The CDR3 contains 15 residues. Germline CDR1 is MGHRA and CDR2 is YSYEKL. V was shortened by 1 base and J by 1 base, with 5 bases between the two germline ends. The CDR3 spells CASSQVLSGANVLTF. Written as DNA, the CDR3 is TGCGCCAGCAGCCAAGTCCTGTCTGGGGCCAACGTCCTGACTTTC.

The chain couples TRBV7-9 to TRBJ2-1; weak D call: TRBD1 (5 bases). Trimming pared 0 bases from V and 9 bases from J, leaving 12 bases between. The CDR3 covers 14 residues. In germline, CDR1 is SEHNR, CDR2 FQNEAQ (reference sequence). CDR3 sequence: CASSLALVTAEQFF. DNA for the CDR3: TGTGCCAGCAGCTTAGCCCTAGTGACAGCTGAGCAGTTCTTC.

V usage is TRBV19 and J usage is TRBJ2-3, with TRBD1 matching over 7 bases. This CDR3 is 14 amino acids long. With V trimmed by 5 bases and J by 2 bases, 4 bases remained unmatched. Per the germline V gene, CDR1 is LNHDA and CDR2 is SQIVND (reference sequence). CDR3 in amino acids: CASSSGQLTDTQYF. In DNA form, the CDR3 reads TGTGCCAGTAGTTCGGGACAGCTCACAGATACGCAGTATTTT.

The chain links TRBV29-1 to TRBJ1-2; D not resolved. Trimming shortened V by 1 base and J by 8 bases, and 5 bases separated the two germline ends. This CDR3 spans 10 amino acids. The germline V gene encodes CDR1 SQVTM and CDR2 ANQGSEA. CDR3 loop: CSVEGSGYTF. The CDR3 DNA is TGCAGCGTTGAAGGTTCAGGCTACACCTTC.

The chain uses TRBV6-5 and TRBJ1-4, with 9 bases aligning to TRBD1. The germline CDR1 and CDR2 sequences are MNHEY and SVGAGI. The length of the CDR3 is 15 residues. With 6 bases clipped from V and 8 bases from J, the junction kept 10 bases outside the gene matches. The CDR3 loop is CASSRFTGTGEKLFF. Here the CDR3 DNA reads TGTGCCAGCAGCAGATTTACCGGGACAGGGGAAAAACTGTTTTTT.

The chain is built from TRBV7-3 and TRBJ2-1; possibly TRBD1 for D (5 bases). The germline gives CDR1 SGHTA, CDR2 FQGTGA. V dropped 2 bases and J dropped 2 bases, with 7 bases sitting between them. The CDR3 extends over 14 amino acids. The CDR3 bases are TGTGCCAGCAGCTTATCAGGGACCTACAATGAGCAGTTCTTC. It yields the protein CASSLSGTYNEQFF.

This chain uses TRBV19 with TRBJ2-2; maybe TRBD2 (6 bases). The CDR3 covers 15 residues. Deletions cut 4 bases from V and 4 bases from J, with 13 bases between. Germline V gene sequence: CDR1 LNHDA, CDR2 SQIVND (reference sequence). This CDR3 reads CASSRRRGGTGELFF. DNA for the CDR3: TGTGCCAGTAGTAGAAGGCGGGGTGGCACCGGGGAGCTGTTTTTT.

This clone was counted once. The rearrangement joins TRBV5-6 to TRBJ2-1; unclear D gene. V lost 0 bases and J lost 12, with 7 bases in between. CDR3 length equals 11 residues. Germline CDR1 reads SGHDT; CDR2 reads YYEEEE. The CDR3 DNA reads as TGTGCCAGCAGCTTGGTCGGTCCGCAGTTCTTC. It specifies CASSLVGPQFF.